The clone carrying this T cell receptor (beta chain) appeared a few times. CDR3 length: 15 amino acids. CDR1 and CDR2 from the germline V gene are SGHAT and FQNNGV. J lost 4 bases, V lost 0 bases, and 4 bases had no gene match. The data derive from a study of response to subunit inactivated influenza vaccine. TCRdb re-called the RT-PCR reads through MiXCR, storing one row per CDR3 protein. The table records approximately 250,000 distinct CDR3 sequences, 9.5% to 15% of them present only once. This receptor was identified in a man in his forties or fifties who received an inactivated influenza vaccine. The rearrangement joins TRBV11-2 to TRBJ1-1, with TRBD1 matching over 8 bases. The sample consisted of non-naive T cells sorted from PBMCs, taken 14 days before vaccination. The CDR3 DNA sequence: TGTGCCAGCAGCTTAGAACCAGGGGGCGGCACTGAAGCTTTCTTT. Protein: CASSLEPGGGTEAFF.